The clone carrying this TCR beta chain was detected a few times. Its specificity is not known. TCRdb analysed the reads with MiXCR anew, one entry per CDR3 protein. This sample has 70,000 or so distinct CDR3 sequences, with less than 30% found just once. This record comes from a study of T cell repertoires in cytomegalovirus infection. Across the study: CMV infection together with matching HLA type was indicated by public TCR beta signatures. The study, taken as a whole, reports: Carriage of CMV together with the relevant HLA was identifiable through cumulative public TCR beta family frequency.

The sample was CD8+ T cells from cultured PBMCs, taken from culture after CMV antigen stimulation. This receptor was taken from a human donor in good health (CMV status not recorded). Some clones in this sample may be carry-over from other donors' samples.

The CDR3 nucleotides are TGTGCCAGCAGCTTAGCGATCGGGAGAACTGAAGCTTTCTTT. Its translation: CASSLAIGRTEAFF. V and J are TRBV7-6 and TRBJ1-1; D is undetermined. This CDR3 has 14 amino acids. Between the trimmed V and J ends, which lost 0 bases and 5 bases, there was a span of 10 bases. CDR1 is SGHVS and CDR2 is FNYEAQ in the germline V gene.